Following are 15 T cell receptor beta chains from one sample sequenced in a study of circulating CD8 cells and anti-PD-1 response in melanoma. From live CD3+CD8+TCRalphabeta+ cells, four PD-1 and/or TIGIT subsets were sorted. TCR libraries were prepared from approximately 15 ng of total RNA with the QIAseq Immune Repertoire TCR panel. TCRdb reprocessed the reads via MiXCR and lists one record per CDR3 protein. The profile shows roughly 600 distinct CDR3 sequences, 3.5% to 4.5% of them singletons. This specimen was CD8+ T cells from PBMCs, taken at baseline or after one month of anti-PD-1 therapy (not recorded which). The receptors shown here come from a human donor with melanoma.

With regard to this clonotype: This may be a read error: a much more frequent sequence differs by one nucleotide. This rearrangement joins TRBV28 to TRBJ2-1; 11 nucleotides line up with TRBD1. Looked up from germline, CDR1 is MDHEN and CDR2 is SYDVKM. The CDR3 consists of 17 residues. CDR3 bases: TGTGCCAGAAGTTTAGGACAGGGGGCGGTGCGATACAATGAGCAGTTCTTC. Its protein product is CARSLGQGAVRYNEQFF.

This clonotype is judged large. This sequence joins TRBV7-2 and TRBJ2-7, with D tentatively TRBD2 (6 bases). V was pared by 5 bases and J by 2 bases, with 13 bases between. Germline V gene sequence: CDR1 SGHTA, CDR2 FQGNSA. This CDR3 has 14 residues. In nucleotides, the CDR3 is TGTGCCAGCAGCGCGTGGGGGACTGCCTACGAGCAGTACTTC. Translating gives CASSAWGTAYEQYF.

This chain links TRBV5-6 with TRBJ2-7; D uncertain. Trimming left V 0 bases short and J 2 bases short, with 6 bases between. Germline CDR1 is SGHDT and CDR2 is YYEEEE. The CDR3 extends over 13 amino acids. Here the CDR3 DNA reads TGTGCCAGCAGCTTGGGGCCGACCTACGAGCAGTACTTC. This sequence encodes CASSLGPTYEQYF.

This clonotype is categorized as large. The rearrangement uses TRBV2 and TRBJ2-2; TRBD2 matches at 7 bases. The CDR3 sequence is 16 residues long. Per the germline V gene, CDR1 is SNHLY and CDR2 is FYNNEI. With 2 bases clipped from V and 1 base from J, the junction kept 4 bases outside the gene matches. CDR3 in DNA: TGTGCCAGCAGTGAATTACCTAGCGGGAACACCGGGGAGCTGTTTTTT. The encoded protein is CASSELPSGNTGELFF. The complete variable domain, with remaining parts taken from reference TRBV2 and TRBJ2-2, reads EPEVTQTPSHQVTQMGQEVILRCVPISNHLYFYWYRQILGQKVEFLVSFYNNEISEKSEIFDDQFSVERPDGSNFTLKIRSTKLEDSAMYFCASSELPSGNTGELFFGEGSRLTVL.

This clonotype is medium-sized. The rearrangement links TRBV28 to TRBJ2-3, with D unresolved. Germline CDR1 reads MDHEN; CDR2 reads SYDVKM. The CDR3 length is 16 residues. The germline V and J ends were trimmed by 3 bases and 2 bases, with 15 bases remaining between them. This chain's CDR3 is CASSLARAMPTDTQYF. Here the CDR3 DNA reads TGTGCCAGCAGTTTGGCCAGAGCGATGCCCACAGATACGCAGTATTTT.

Worth noting for this clonotype: Sequence at one end of the junction differs from germline and may be a read error. The chain couples TRBV28 to TRBJ2-3, with 8 bases matching TRBD1. Per germline, CDR1 MDHEN and CDR2 SYDVKM. This CDR3 has 14 amino acids. The CDR3 DNA is TGTGCCAGCAGTTTGTTCCAGGGGGCGGATACACAGTATTTT. Protein sequence: CASSLFQGADTQYF.

This clonotype qualifies as large (0.1 to 1%). This rearrangement joins TRBV12-3 or TRBV12-4 to TRBJ1-1; 7 bases are shared with TRBD1. The junction had 14 bases not matched to a gene; V was cut back by 6 bases and J by 10 bases. The CDR3 length is 14 residues. The CDR3 loop is CASRPDREDRAAFF. CDR3 nucleotides: TGTGCCAGCAGACCAGACAGGGAAGATCGGGCAGCTTTCTTT.

This clonotype ranks as large. The chain uses TRBV3-1 and TRBJ2-3; maybe TRBD2 (6 bases). There are 15 residues in the CDR3. V dropped 3 bases and J dropped 2 bases, with 12 bases sitting between them. In germline, CDR1 is LGHDT, CDR2 YNNKEL (reference sequence). The CDR3 protein is CASSQFGSNTDTQYF. In DNA form, the CDR3 reads TGTGCCAGCAGCCAGTTCGGGAGCAACACAGATACGCAGTATTTT.

For this clonotype: A read error may explain this, as a much larger clone is one base away. The CDR3 does not close with the conserved phenylalanine or tryptophan, likely indicating a read error. The V gene is TRBV19, the J gene TRBJ2-5; D is unclear. This CDR3 is built from 11 residues. The germline gives CDR1 LNHDA, CDR2 SQIVND (reference sequence). Trimming shortened V by 5 bases and J by 2 bases, and 3 bases separated the two germline ends. CDR3: CASSAQETQYS. DNA of the CDR3: TGTGCCAGTAGTGCGCAAGAGACCCAGTACTCC.

This clonotype is large (0.1 to 1%) within its sample. V gene TRBV25-1 combines with J gene TRBJ2-5; D gene uncertain. The CDR3 spans 10 residues. V gave up 9 bases and J gave up 5 bases, with 7 bases separating them. From germline, CDR1 is MGHDK and CDR2 SYGVNS. In DNA form, the CDR3 reads TGTGCCAGGTTGGTGGAGACCCAGTACTTC. Translated: CARLVETQYF.

In its sample, this clonotype was seen a few times. The chain carries TRBV20-1 and TRBJ2-1; perhaps TRBD2 as D (5 bases). V lost 2 bases to trimming and J lost 0 bases, with 11 bases between them. The CDR3 length is 15 residues. Germline V lookup: CDR1 DFQATT, CDR2 SNEGSKA (reference sequence). The CDR3 loop is CSARSLGSSYNEQFF. The DNA of the CDR3 is TGCAGTGCTAGAAGCCTAGGGAGCTCCTACAATGAGCAGTTCTTC.

This clonotype was counted between two and nine times. The rearrangement links TRBV28 to TRBJ1-3; no clear D. Germline CDR1 is MDHEN and CDR2 is SYDVKM. There are 15 residues in the CDR3. V was clipped by 6 bases and J by 6 bases, with 18 bases between them. The CDR3 reads CASSPPGGVENTIYF. CDR3 nucleotide sequence: TGTGCCAGCAGCCCCCCGGGTGGGGTAGAAAACACCATATATTTT.

This clonotype came up a few times. The chain uses TRBV19 and TRBJ2-1, with 12 bases aligning to TRBD2. The trim removed 5 bases at V and 7 bases at J, leaving 12 bases unmatched. The CDR3 spans 17 residues. Germline lookup yields CDR1 LNHDA and CDR2 SQIVND (reference sequence). The CDR3 coding sequence is TGTGCCAGTAGTGTGGCTAGCGGGGGGGCCTTTGGGAATGAGCAGTTCTTC. It is translated as CASSVASGGAFGNEQFF.

This clonotype is large by share. The chain couples TRBV2 to TRBJ2-5; TRBD2 agrees at 8 bases. Germline trimming cut 4 bases from V and 2 bases from J; bases unmatched to any gene: 6. From germline, CDR1 is SNHLY and CDR2 FYNNEI. CDR3 length: 15 amino acids. The CDR3 region is CASSVSGDSQETQYF. The CDR3 DNA reads as TGTGCCAGCAGTGTTAGCGGGGATTCACAAGAGACCCAGTACTTC.

This clonotype is medium-sized by share. J is TRBJ1-1 and V is TRBV28; tentatively, D is TRBD1 (5 bases). V was clipped by 6 bases and J by 4 bases, with 15 bases between them. The CDR3 is 14 residues long. From germline, CDR1 is MDHEN and CDR2 SYDVKM. CDR3 loop: CASRPAGEVTEAFF. The DNA of the CDR3 is TGTGCCAGCAGGCCAGCGGGGGAGGTCACTGAAGCTTTCTTT.